This T cell receptor beta chain was found in a study of T cells in Graves' hyperthyroidism and ophthalmopathy (dated by TCRdb to about 2019). Study-level background: Peripheral blood was sampled at the time of initial diagnosis, prior to any treatment. The 75 to 100 discovery patients were randomly divided into training and test sets at a 7:3 ratio. To identify TCR V-J signatures that set the groups apart, the researchers used a discovery cohort of 100 patients, made up of roughly 40 with Graves' ophthalmopathy and 55 to 65 with stable Graves' hyperthyroidism. Prospective prediction of ophthalmopathy was tested in an independent validation cohort consisting of 18 hyperthyroidism patients and around 16 patients who later progressed to ophthalmopathy. Following sampling, methimazole starting at 30 mg daily was given to hyperthyroidism patients, and high-dose intravenous methylprednisolone was given to ophthalmopathy patients. The study also compared thyroid tissue and blood T-cell repertoires from several Graves' hyperthyroidism patients. The paper describes TCR Vbeta CDR3 sequencing of 130 to 150 peripheral blood samples, made up of around 41 ophthalmopathy patients, around 73 hyperthyroidism patients and about 17 progressor patients. Summary of the overall study and its limitations: In cross-validation, a model built on a 13 V-J signature told ophthalmopathy apart from stable hyperthyroidism with approximately 91% sensitivity and around 83% specificity, and in testing the same model reached 80%/75%. In validation, the model predicted progression to ophthalmopathy with roughly 66% sensitivity and approximately 72% specificity, a median of about 6.7 months before onset. Most expanded thyroid clonotypes (frequency above 0.001) were also detected in blood, suggesting blood repertoires may reflect thyroid immune responses. Sample size was not statistically predetermined, and blinding of investigators to group allocation was not performed.

Its CDR3 holds 11 amino acids, cysteine through phenylalanine. The read is trimmed to its CDR3 DNA, 33 bases read in frame from base 1. V gives up 2 bases and J gives up 8 bases, and the segment between their germline ends measures 6 bases. CDR1 and CDR2 were assigned from the germline V gene as MNHNS and SASEGT. TCR beta CDR3 regions were amplified from RNA transcripts. For the first round of RT-PCR on the TCR CDR3, the HTBI primer set was used together with the Qiagen OneStep RT-PCR kit. A second multiplex PCR round built the libraries, followed by size selection and purification. Libraries were sequenced paired-end with 100 bp reads on an Illumina HiSeq2000. As for the original processing: SOAPnuke was used to process the raw data, with reads discarded if the reads contained adapters or uncalled bases, had a mean Phred below 15, or lacked an exact constant-primer or identifier match. COPE v1.2.5 was used to merge high-quality paired reads, and clonotypes were defined as unique nucleotide sequences. MiTCR v1.1 was used to align the clonotypes against IMGT TRBV, TRBD and TRBJ reference segments. The analysis included only V-J combinations with a frequency above 0.0001, which together covered more than 99% of the repertoires. A TCS score was defined as the ratio between F50 (clonal expansion) and ExV (chaos), using BLOSUM62-based TCRdist between CDR3 peptides within each V-J. Welch's t-statistics and random forest reduced 500 to 650 V-J features to around 14, which were used in a naive Bayes classifier (R e1071). TCRdb redid the processing of the public reads, applying fastp at Q25 and MiXCR, and retained in-frame beta chains. CDR3 protein sequences are deduplicated, and each keeps its most common genes and DNA. The authors' filters were not applied to this entry. This sample comprises approximately 480,000 distinct CDR3 sequences, less than 25% of them detected only once. The top ten hold around 27% of the sample.

A patient counted as having stable Graves' hyperthyroidism if no progression to ophthalmopathy occurred over 18 months of follow-up. Hyperthyroidism patients were newly diagnosed, had a disease duration of under 2 months, and were aged 18 to 65 years. Any patient with an uncontrolled infection, another autoimmune disease, pregnancy or lactation was excluded. Diagnoses were established on the basis of clinical symptoms, serum thyroxine and TRAb, thyroid ultrasound, and orbital computed tomography. Ficoll-Paque density gradient centrifugation was used to isolate PBMCs from 8.5 to 10 ml of fresh peripheral blood. Total RNA was extracted using Trizol reagent, and RNA quality was assessed on an Agilent 2100 Bioanalyzer. This clonotype has at least ten counts. Its recognized antigen is unknown. Base qualities are not provided; no much larger clone lies one nucleotide away.

This clonotype was sampled from a man aged 18 to 29 with Graves' hyperthyroidism. This receptor chain uses TRBV6-1 and TRBJ1-1; there is no confident call for the D gene. Sequencing was performed on blood. The nucleotide sequence is given as TGTGCCAGCAGTGAACCCTCCGAAGCTTTCTTT. It encodes CASSEPSEAFF.